This TCR beta chain derives from a study of breast tumors, draining lymph nodes, adjacent tissues. Study results and limitations: Findings are consistent with lymph node origin and intratumoral expansion of most tumor T cells. The lymph node origin of tumor T cells was framed as consistent with a hypothesis, not demonstrated.

This clonotype appeared many times. Its specificity is unknown. TCRdb itself ran the multiplex PCR reads through MiXCR, one entry per CDR3 protein. This table has roughly 49,000 distinct CDR3 sequences, under 55% appearing once. Trimming took 3 bases from V and 0 from J, leaving 6 bases between them. CDR1 is SGDLS, CDR2 YYNGEE, per germline. CDR3 length: 14 residues. V usage is TRBV9 and J usage is TRBJ1-4; D may be TRBD1 (5 bases). This receptor was identified in a female donor with breast cancer. Some clones in this sample may be carry-over from other donors' samples. The sample taken for sequencing was breast tumor tissue. For the CDR3, the DNA is TGTGCCAGCAGCGGACAGACAACTAATGAAAAACTGTTTTTT. Translation gives CASSGQTTNEKLFF.